The 15 T cell receptor beta chains below all came from one sample that was sequenced in a study of CD8 T cells in Susac syndrome. A quantity of about 0.45 to 1 ug RNA underwent reverse transcription using random hexamers. TCRdb re-analysed the immunoSEQ multiplex PCR reads in MiXCR, keeping a single row per CDR3 protein. The sample records about 240,000 distinct CDR3 sequences, 90% to 97% being singletons. Material: CD4+ T cells from PBMCs. Receptors were obtained from a human donor with Susac syndrome.

V and J are TRBV20-1 and TRBJ2-7, with 10 bases matching TRBD2. After removal of 6 bases from V and 2 bases from J, the junction contained 7 bases not matched to a gene. CDR3 length: 14 amino acids. The germline gives CDR1 DFQATT, CDR2 SNEGSKA (reference sequence). The CDR3 DNA is TGCAGTGCCATCTACAGCGGGAGGGCCTACGAGCAGTACTTC. It encodes CSAIYSGRAYEQYF.

V gene TRBV12-3 or TRBV12-4 combines with J gene TRBJ2-7, with D perhaps assigned TRBD1 or TRBD2 (5 bases each). The CDR3 is 16 residues long. V dropped 2 bases and J dropped 7 bases, with 21 bases sitting between them. The CDR3 DNA reads as TGTGCCAGCAGTTTAAGGGCGACTCCCGGGGACGGGGAGCAGTACTTC. Protein product: CASSLRATPGDGEQYF.

The rearrangement joins TRBV9 to TRBJ2-3, with a tentative D call TRBD2 (6 bases). The length of the CDR3 is 12 residues. Looked up from germline, CDR1 is SGDLS and CDR2 is YYNGEE. V was clipped by 4 bases and J by 6 bases, with 9 bases between them. DNA for the CDR3: TGTGCCAGCAGCCCGACTAGTGATACGCAGTATTTT. This sequence encodes CASSPTSDTQYF.

The chain has TRBV4-2 and TRBJ2-5; tentatively, D is TRBD2 (6 bases). Germline V gene sequence: CDR1 LGHNA, CDR2 YNFKEQ. The CDR3 runs 14 residues. V dropped 3 bases and J dropped 0 bases, with 8 bases sitting between them. CDR3 nucleotides: TGTGCCAGCAGCCAGCGCGGGAACCAAGAGACCCAGTACTTC. It translates to CASSQRGNQETQYF.

This clonotype was detected once. The CDR3 DNA sequence: TGTGCCAGCAGTTCCCGCCCCCTCTCAGCCCACTATGGCTACACCTTC. Translating gives CASSSRPLSAHYGYTF. The chain couples TRBV12-3 or TRBV12-4 to TRBJ1-2; D ambiguous. CDR3 length: 16 residues. The V and J ends lost 4 bases and 3 bases respectively, with 18 bases between them.

The chain couples TRBV27 to TRBJ2-6, with D perhaps TRBD1 (5 bases). This CDR3 comprises 15 residues. Deletions cut 3 bases from V and 4 bases from J, with 10 bases between. Germline CDR1 MNHEY, CDR2 SMNVEV (reference sequence). CDR3 residues: CASSLGLGGANVLTF. The CDR3, as DNA: TGTGCCAGCAGTTTGGGGCTTGGGGGGGCCAACGTCCTGACTTTC.

This clonotype was seen a single time. This chain joins TRBV9 and TRBJ2-1; 13 nucleotides align to TRBD2. CDR1 is SGDLS, CDR2 YYNGEE, per germline. The CDR3 spans 14 residues. The V gene end was trimmed by 4 bases and the J gene end by 14 bases; junction bases not matched to a gene: 9. The CDR3 nucleotides read TGTGCCAGCAGCCCGCGGACTAGCGGGAGTATGGAGTTCTTC. Its translation: CASSPRTSGSMEFF.

The rearrangement uses TRBV12-3 or TRBV12-4 and TRBJ2-7; D possibly uses TRBD1 or TRBD2 (6 bases each). The length of the CDR3 is 13 residues. Trimming left V 7 bases short and J 4 bases short, with 14 bases between. The CDR3 DNA follows: TGTGCCAGCAATTCAGGAGGGGGATACGAGCAGTACTTC. The encoded protein is CASNSGGGYEQYF.

The chain carries TRBV7-9 and TRBJ1-1; the D gene is possibly TRBD1 (5 bases). The CDR3 has 14 residues. Germline V gene sequence: CDR1 SEHNR, CDR2 FQNEAQ (reference sequence). V was clipped by 6 bases and J by 4 bases, with 15 bases between them. CDR3 protein: CASRTISGGTEAFF. In DNA form, the CDR3 reads TGTGCCAGCAGAACCATTTCGGGGGGCACTGAAGCTTTCTTT.

The rearrangement links TRBV12-3 or TRBV12-4 to TRBJ1-5, with a weak D call TRBD1 (5 bases). V was cut by 4 bases and J by 4 bases, with 8 bases left in between. This CDR3 is 13 amino acids long. CDR3 amino acids: CASSSSGNQPQHF. In DNA, the CDR3 is TGTGCCAGCAGTTCGTCAGGGAATCAGCCCCAGCATTTT.

V usage is TRBV20-1 and J usage is TRBJ1-5; 8 bases map to TRBD1. Germline CDR1 and CDR2: DFQATT and SNEGSKA (reference sequence). The CDR3 contains 15 residues. V lost 4 bases and J lost 1; bases outside the gene matches: 6. The DNA for the CDR3 is TGCAGTGCTATCCCGGACAGGGCAAGCAATCAGCCCCAGCATTTT. Its translation: CSAIPDRASNQPQHF.

This sequence joins TRBV5-1 and TRBJ1-1; perhaps TRBD1 as D (6 bases). V lost 3 bases, J lost 3 bases, and 9 bases lay in between. CDR3 length equals 13 residues. Germline CDR1 SGHRS, CDR2 YFSETQ. Here the CDR3 DNA reads TGCGCCAGCAGCTCGGGGGCGTACACTGAAGCTTTCTTT. Translating gives CASSSGAYTEAFF.

This rearrangement joins TRBV7-9 to TRBJ1-5, with TRBD1 matching over 7 bases. Germline lookup yields CDR1 SEHNR and CDR2 FQNEAQ (reference sequence). V was clipped by 6 bases and J by 5 bases; unmatched bases: 7. CDR3 length: 14 residues. In DNA, the CDR3 is TGTGCCAGCAGAAACGACAGGGTAGATCAGCCCCAGCATTTT. Translated, it gives CASRNDRVDQPQHF.

The chain is built from TRBV29-1 and TRBJ1-3; maybe TRBD1 (5 bases). The length of the CDR3 is 13 residues. V lost 3 bases to trimming and J lost 8 bases, with 14 bases between them. Germline assignment: CDR1 SQVTM and CDR2 ANQGSEA. The CDR3, as DNA: TGCAGCGTTGATGGGTCGGGGACGGACACCATATATTTT. It is translated as CSVDGSGTDTIYF.

J is TRBJ2-5 and V is TRBV29-1; TRBD1 agrees at 9 bases. Germline V gives CDR1 SQVTM, CDR2 ANQGSEA. The CDR3 totals 12 residues. The V gene end was trimmed by 4 bases and the J gene end by 4 bases; junction bases not matched to a gene: 1. The DNA of the CDR3 is TGCAGCGTTGGGGACAGGGCAGAGACCCAGTACTTC. It codes for CSVGDRAETQYF. Looking up the rest from reference TRBV29-1 and TRBJ2-5 gives the full variable domain: SAVISQKPSRDICQRGTSLTIQCQVDSQVTMMFWYRQQPGQSLTLIATANQGSEATYESGFVIDKFPISRPNLTFSTLTVSNMSPEDSSIYLCSVGDRAETQYFGPGTRLLVL.